The clone carrying this TCR beta chain came up a few times. This entry is derived from a study of CD8 T cells in Susac syndrome. About 0.5 to 1 ug RNA was reverse transcribed with random hexamers. From the immunoSEQ multiplex PCR reads, TCRdb called clonotypes with MiXCR, one entry per CDR3 protein. This table has about 150,000 distinct CDR3 sequences, around 95% appearing once. Germline CDR1 and CDR2: LGHNT and FRNRAP. The CDR3 is made up of 14 amino acids. V dropped 1 base and J dropped 1 base, with 6 bases sitting between them. The gene calls are TRBV12-5 and TRBJ2-3; no definite D call. The sequenced material came from CD4+ T cells from PBMCs. This TCR was recovered from a human donor with Susac syndrome. The CDR3 reads CASGLDGRTDTQYF. The CDR3 DNA reads as TGTGCTAGTGGTTTGGACGGACGCACAGATACGCAGTATTTT.